These 11 T cell receptor beta chains came from one sample sequenced in a study of beta chain features in type 1 diabetes. Expressed TCRB transcripts were sequenced because the isolated RNA had all been reverse transcribed beforehand. Assay used: immunoSEQ multiplex PCR; TCRdb lists only in-frame clones, some missing. This sample has 400,000 to 450,000 clones, with approximately 13% found just once. The sequenced material came from naive CD4+ T cells from blood. These receptors originate from a man aged 25 to 40 in good health.

This clone appeared a few times. The chain employs TRBV7-3 and TRBJ2-1; D might be TRBD1 or TRBD2, each matching 5 bases. Per the germline V gene, CDR1 is SGHTA and CDR2 is FQGTGA. Trimming took off 2 bases at V and 0 bases at J, with 11 bases between the two ends. The CDR3 runs to 16 residues. The CDR3 reads CASSLGGIPSYNEQFF. The CDR3 DNA is TGTGCCAGCAGCTTAGGGGGTATTCCCTCCTACAATGAGCAGTTCTTC.

The chain employs TRBV4-3 and TRBJ2-2, with 7 bases matching TRBD2. The germline V gene encodes CDR1 LGHNA and CDR2 YSLEER. V gave up 0 bases and J gave up 6 bases; unmatched junction bases: 7. The CDR3 runs 16 residues. CDR3 sequence: CASSQEFSGRAGELFF. For the CDR3, the DNA is TGCGCCAGCAGCCAAGAATTTTCAGGGAGGGCCGGGGAGCTGTTTTTT.

This clone was picked up a small number of times. The chain links TRBV29-1 to TRBJ2-7; 12 bases align to TRBD2. This CDR3 region has 13 residues. J gave up 3 bases and V 6 bases, and 3 bases lay outside the gene matches. Germline assignment: CDR1 SQVTM and CDR2 ANQGSEA. CDR3 sequence (DNA): TGCAGCGTCACGACTAGCGGGGGCTACGAGCAGTACTTC. This translates into CSVTTSGGYEQYF.

This clone was recorded a few times. This sequence joins TRBV4-1 and TRBJ2-7, with D possibly matching TRBD1 (6 bases). Germline values: CDR1 MGHRA, CDR2 YSYEKL. Trimming took off 4 bases at V and 1 base at J, with 17 bases between the two ends. The CDR3 totals 16 residues. The CDR3 spells CASSPLNQGNSYEQYF. CDR3 DNA: TGCGCCAGCAGCCCATTAAATCAGGGGAATTCCTACGAGCAGTACTTC.

V usage is TRBV6-4 and J usage is TRBJ1-2; the D gene is possibly TRBD1 (5 bases). This CDR3 is 14 amino acids long. Trimming shortened V by 6 bases and J by 8 bases, and 19 bases separated the two germline ends. CDR1 and CDR2 (germline): MRHNA, SNTAGT. CDR3 sequence: CASRNTQVDIGYTF. CDR3 bases: TGTGCCAGCAGGAACACACAGGTGGACATCGGCTACACCTTC.

V and J are TRBV5-1 and TRBJ2-2; TRBD1 aligns across 8 bases. Looked up from germline, CDR1 is SGHRS and CDR2 is YFSETQ. The CDR3 contains 12 residues. V gave up 7 bases and J gave up 6 bases; unmatched junction bases: 2. CDR3 sequence: CASGQGAGELFF. The CDR3 coding sequence is TGCGCCAGCGGACAGGGCGCCGGGGAGCTGTTTTTT.

The chain uses TRBV2 and TRBJ1-1; 9 positions agree with TRBD1. Trimming at V came to 6 bases and at J to 1 base, leaving 6 bases not matched to a gene. This CDR3 region has 15 residues. The germline CDR1 and CDR2 sequences are SNHLY and FYNNEI. The CDR3, as DNA: TGTGCCAGCAGAACAGGGGGCTTAGAGAACACTGAAGCTTTCTTT. This sequence encodes CASRTGGLENTEAFF.

The sample holds a few counts of this clone. The CDR3 spells CAAGPQETQYF. CDR3 in DNA: TGTGCCGCGGGGCCCCAAGAGACCCAGTACTTC. The chain couples TRBV10-3 to TRBJ2-5, with D possibly TRBD2 on 6 matching bases. Germline CDR1 ENHRY, CDR2 SYGVKD. The V end lost 11 bases, the J end lost 1 base, and 8 bases lay between the germline ends. The CDR3 runs to 11 residues.

The J gene is TRBJ2-6, the V gene TRBV5-1; a weak D match, TRBD1 (5 bases). The V gene lost 0 bases and the J gene lost 4 bases, with 8 bases spanning the gap. Looked up from germline, CDR1 is SGHRS and CDR2 is YFSETQ. CDR3 size: 15 residues. The CDR3: CASSLGRGGANVLTF. CDR3 nucleotides: TGCGCCAGCAGCTTGGGAAGGGGAGGGGCCAACGTCCTGACTTTC.

This clone was detected a few times. V and J are TRBV7-2 and TRBJ2-1, with TRBD1 identical over 7 bases. This CDR3 is 13 amino acids long. V lost 5 bases and J lost 5; bases outside the gene matches: 3. Per germline, CDR1 SGHTA and CDR2 FQGNSA. The CDR3: CASSAGTDNEQFF. CDR3 in DNA: TGTGCCAGCAGCGCCGGGACAGACAATGAGCAGTTCTTC.

The chain links TRBV14 to TRBJ1-2, with D possibly TRBD1 on 5 matching bases. Trimming took off 5 bases at V and 8 bases at J, with 21 bases between the two ends. This CDR3 comprises 15 residues. CDR1 and CDR2 (germline): SGHDN, FVKESK. The CDR3 here is CASSFQGRHPEGYTF. DNA for the CDR3: TGTGCCAGCAGCTTCCAGGGAAGACATCCGGAGGGCTACACCTTC.